This T cell receptor beta chain was recorded in a study of T cell responses to AZD1222 COVID-19 vaccine. Study-level results: Clonal diversity may have been underestimated, and the donors were mostly white British, with more females than males. Baseline serology detected seropositivity in only a handful of AZD1222 recipients. After the peak T cell response, and only then, were repertoires sampled. Spike was spanned by vaccine-associated CD4 TCRs, which were dominant at 160-218 and 743-854.

To note about this clone: The antigen is undetermined.

Germline V lookup: CDR1 MDHEN, CDR2 SYDVKM. This CDR3 has 14 amino acids. V dropped 4 bases and J dropped 2 bases, with 10 bases sitting between them. Generated by immunoSEQ multiplex PCR, the TCRdb table keeps only in-frame clones and is missing some. The sample shows 150,000 to 160,000 clones, roughly nine tenths of them seen only once. J is TRBJ2-3 and V is TRBV28; D may be TRBD1 (6 bases). The sequencing used peripheral blood, collected on day 0 of AZD1222 vaccination. The TCR originated in an adult in good health. CDR3 DNA sequence: TGTGCCAGCAGTTCCGGACAGATCACAGATACGCAGTATTTT. Translating gives CASSSGQITDTQYF.